The present entry profiles one TCR beta chain with its context. The antigen is not known. Data came from immunoSEQ multiplex PCR; TCRdb stores just in-frame clones and leaves some out. Altogether 4,500 to 6,000 clones are present, 55% to 70% being singletons, with the ten largest covering 15%. Germline assignment: CDR1 MDHEN and CDR2 SYDVKM. Trimming cost V 7 bases and J 4 bases, with 19 bases left between them. The CDR3 extends over 15 amino acids. The sample belongs to a study of high-grade serous ovarian cancer treatment subgroups. Study background: Each sample yielded on average approximately 7,700 unique TCR beta rearrangements from approximately 15,000 reads.

The tumor samples were collected prior to definitive surgery or chemotherapy. Findings and limits, study-wide: These tumor repertoires lack spatial information from bulk sequencing. Repertoire analysis covered CDR3 alone, not CDR1 or CDR2. Repertoire similarity ranged roughly 0.11 to 0.8 between tumors of one patient.

The gene calls are TRBV28 and TRBJ1-2; no definite D call. What was sequenced was tumor tissue. The source is a human donor with high-grade serous ovarian cancer. The chain's CDR3 is CASKPTGFRVYGYTF. The CDR3 bases are TGTGCCAGCAAGCCGACGGGATTTAGGGTCTATGGCTACACCTTC.